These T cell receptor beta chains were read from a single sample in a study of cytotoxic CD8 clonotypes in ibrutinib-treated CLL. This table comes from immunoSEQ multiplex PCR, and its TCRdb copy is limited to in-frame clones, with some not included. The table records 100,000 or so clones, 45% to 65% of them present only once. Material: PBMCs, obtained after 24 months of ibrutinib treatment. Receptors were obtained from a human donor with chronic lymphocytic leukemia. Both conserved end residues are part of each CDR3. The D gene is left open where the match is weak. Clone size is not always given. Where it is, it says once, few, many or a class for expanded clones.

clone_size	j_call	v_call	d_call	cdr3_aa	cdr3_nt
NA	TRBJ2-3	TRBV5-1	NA	CASGSGTQYF	TGCGCCAGCGGGTCTGGTACGCAGTATTTT
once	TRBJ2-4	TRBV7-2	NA	CASSPGGTRAKNIQYF	TGTGCCAGCAGCCCAGGGGGGACTCGGGCCAAAAACATTCAGTACTTC
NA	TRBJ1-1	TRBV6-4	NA	CARIRGATEAFF	TGTGCCAGGATACGCGGGGCCACTGAAGCTTTCTTT
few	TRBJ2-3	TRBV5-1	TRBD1	CATTMTGTTDTQYF	TGCGCCACCACAATGACAGGGACCACAGATACGCAGTATTTT
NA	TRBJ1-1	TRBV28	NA	CASSSDENTEAFF	TGTGCCAGCAGTTCTGACGAGAACACTGAAGCTTTCTTT
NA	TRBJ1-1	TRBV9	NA	CASSVTHHSEAFF	TGTGCCAGCAGCGTAACTCACCACAGTGAAGCTTTCTTT
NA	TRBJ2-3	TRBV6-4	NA	CASSSTGDTQYF	TGTGCCAGCAGTTCCACAGGGGATACGCAGTATTTT
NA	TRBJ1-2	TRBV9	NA	CASSPAGNAGYTF	TGTGCCAGCAGCCCAGCCGGGAATGCTGGCTACACCTTC
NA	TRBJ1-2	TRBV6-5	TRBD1	CASSYGTGTNYGYTF	TGTGCCAGCAGTTACGGGACAGGGACTAACTATGGCTACACCTTC
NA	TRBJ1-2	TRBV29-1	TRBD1	CSVGEGASYGYTF	TGCAGCGTTGGGGAGGGGGCGAGCTATGGCTACACCTTC
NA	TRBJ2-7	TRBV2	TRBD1	CASSRDRVEQYF	TGTGCCAGCAGTCGGGACAGAGTCGAGCAGTACTTC
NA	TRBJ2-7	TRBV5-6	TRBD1	CASNRGQSYEQYF	TGTGCCAGCAATCGGGGACAGTCCTACGAGCAGTACTTC
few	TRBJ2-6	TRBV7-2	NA	CASRLAGQANVLTF	TGTGCCAGCAGGCTTGCGGGGCAAGCCAACGTCCTGACTTTC
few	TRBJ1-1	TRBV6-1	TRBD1	CASSGYQGARTEAFF	TGTGCCAGCAGTGGATACCAGGGGGCGCGGACTGAAGCTTTCTTT
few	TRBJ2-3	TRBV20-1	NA	CSATTEATQYF	TGCAGTGCTACGACGGAGGCTACGCAGTATTTT
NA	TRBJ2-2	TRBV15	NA	CATSRVLGRSGGGELFF	TGTGCCACCAGCAGAGTGCTCGGGAGAAGTGGGGGCGGGGAGCTGTTTTTT
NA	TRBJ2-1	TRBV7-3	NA	CASSSESSYNEQFF	TGTGCCAGCAGCTCTGAAAGCTCCTACAATGAGCAGTTCTTC
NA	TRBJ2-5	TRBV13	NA	CASSQGGLETQYF	TGTGCCAGCAGCCAAGGGGGATTAGAGACCCAGTACTTC
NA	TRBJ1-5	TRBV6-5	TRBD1	CASSPTRGGNQPQHF	TGTGCCAGCAGCCCTACCAGGGGGGGCAATCAGCCCCAGCATTTT
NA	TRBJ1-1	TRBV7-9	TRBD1	CASSSGTVNTEAFF	TGTGCCAGCAGCTCCGGGACAGTGAACACTGAAGCTTTCTTT
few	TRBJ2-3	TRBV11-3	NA	CASSSGEGTQYF	TGTGCCAGCAGCTCAGGGGAGGGTACGCAGTATTTT
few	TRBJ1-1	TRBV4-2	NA	CASSQDRLNTEAFF	TGTGCCAGCAGCCAAGACAGACTGAACACTGAAGCTTTCTTT
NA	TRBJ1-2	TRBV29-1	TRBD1	CSVEQGGRVGGYTF	TGCAGCGTTGAACAGGGGGGCAGGGTCGGTGGCTACACCTTC